The T cell receptor (beta chain) under discussion was sequenced for a study of T cell responses to AZD1222 COVID-19 vaccine. Trimming took 1 base from V and 2 from J, leaving 11 bases between them. Per germline, CDR1 LGHDT and CDR2 YNNKEL (reference sequence). The CDR3 totals 15 residues. Study-wide results and caveats: Donors in the cohort were predominantly white British and more often female, and clonal diversity was possibly underestimated.

Only in-frame clones appear in the TCRdb table, and some are missing; sequencing was by immunoSEQ multiplex PCR. Here the sample spans fewer than 100,000 clones, 84% being singletons. Only one count was recorded for this clone. Its matching antigen is unknown. The sequence came from an adult who received the AZD1222 COVID-19 vaccine. V is TRBV3-1 (or the pseudogene TRBV3-2) and J is TRBJ2-5; D unclear. The material was peripheral blood, obtained 28 days after the second AZD1222 dose. CDR3 in DNA: TGTGCCAGCAGCCAAGGATCAATCCGGCAAGAGACCCAGTACTTC. Translation: CASSQGSIRQETQYF.